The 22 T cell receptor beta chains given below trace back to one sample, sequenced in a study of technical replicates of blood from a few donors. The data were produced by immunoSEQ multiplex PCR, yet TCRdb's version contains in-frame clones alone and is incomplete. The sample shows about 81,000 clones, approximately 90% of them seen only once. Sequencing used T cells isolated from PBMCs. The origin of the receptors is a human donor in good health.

The CDR3 nucleotides are TGTGCCAGCAGTTACGCGGAGGGGTACCTCTCCGGGGAGCTGTTTTTT. This encodes CASSYAEGYLSGELFF. V gene TRBV6-5 combines with J gene TRBJ2-2, with a possible D match to TRBD2 (6 bases). Germline lookup yields CDR1 MNHEY and CDR2 SVGAGI. V dropped 2 bases and J dropped 6 bases, with 16 bases sitting between them. The CDR3 extends over 16 amino acids.

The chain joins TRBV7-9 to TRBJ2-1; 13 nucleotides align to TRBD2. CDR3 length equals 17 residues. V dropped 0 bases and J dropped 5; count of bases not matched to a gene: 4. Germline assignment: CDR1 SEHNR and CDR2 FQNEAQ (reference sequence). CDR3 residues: CASSLAPGLAGHNEQFF. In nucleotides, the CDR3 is TGTGCCAGCAGCTTAGCCCCGGGACTAGCGGGACACAATGAGCAGTTCTTC.

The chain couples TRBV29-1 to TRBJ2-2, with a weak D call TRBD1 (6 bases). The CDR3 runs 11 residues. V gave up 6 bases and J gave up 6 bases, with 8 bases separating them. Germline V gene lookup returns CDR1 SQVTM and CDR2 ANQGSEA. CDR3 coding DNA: TGCAGCGTCAAGGGGGCCGGGGAGCTGTTTTTT. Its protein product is CSVKGAGELFF.

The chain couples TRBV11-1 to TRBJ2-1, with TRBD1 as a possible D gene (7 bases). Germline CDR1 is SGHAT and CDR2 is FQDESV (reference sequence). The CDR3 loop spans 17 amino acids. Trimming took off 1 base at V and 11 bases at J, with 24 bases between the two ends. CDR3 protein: CASSLGGAGRDSAKQFF. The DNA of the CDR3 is TGTGCCAGCAGCTTAGGGGGGGCGGGAAGGGACAGTGCGAAGCAGTTCTTC.

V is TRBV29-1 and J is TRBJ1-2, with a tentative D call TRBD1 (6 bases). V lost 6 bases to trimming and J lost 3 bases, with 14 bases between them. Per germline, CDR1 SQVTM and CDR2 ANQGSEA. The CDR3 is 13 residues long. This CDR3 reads CSVDQTGDYGYTF. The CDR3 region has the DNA TGCAGCGTCGATCAGACAGGAGACTATGGCTACACCTTC.

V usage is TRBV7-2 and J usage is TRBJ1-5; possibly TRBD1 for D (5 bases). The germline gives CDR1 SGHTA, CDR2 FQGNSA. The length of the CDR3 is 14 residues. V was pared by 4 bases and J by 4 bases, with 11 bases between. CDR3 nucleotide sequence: TGTGCCAGCAGCTGGACGGGACTGAATCAGCCCCAGCATTTT. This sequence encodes CASSWTGLNQPQHF.

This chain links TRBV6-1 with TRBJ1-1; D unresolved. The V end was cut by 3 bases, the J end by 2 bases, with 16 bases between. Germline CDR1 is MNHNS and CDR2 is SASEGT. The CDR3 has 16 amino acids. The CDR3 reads CASSEGPRRPNTEAFF. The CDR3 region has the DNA TGTGCCAGCAGTGAGGGCCCCCGCCGTCCCAACACTGAAGCTTTCTTT.

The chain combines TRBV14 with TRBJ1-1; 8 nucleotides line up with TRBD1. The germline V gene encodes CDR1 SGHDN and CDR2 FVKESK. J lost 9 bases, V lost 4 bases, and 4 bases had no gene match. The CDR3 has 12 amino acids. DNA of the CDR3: TGTGCCAGCAGCCCCTGGACAGGGCAAGCTTTCTTT. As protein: CASSPWTGQAFF. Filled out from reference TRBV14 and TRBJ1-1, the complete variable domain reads EAGVTQFPSHSVIEKGQTVTLRCDPISGHDNLYWYRRVMGKEIKFLLHFVKESKQDESGMPNNRFLAERTGGTYSTLKVQPAELEDSGVYFCASSPWTGQAFFGQGTRLTVV.

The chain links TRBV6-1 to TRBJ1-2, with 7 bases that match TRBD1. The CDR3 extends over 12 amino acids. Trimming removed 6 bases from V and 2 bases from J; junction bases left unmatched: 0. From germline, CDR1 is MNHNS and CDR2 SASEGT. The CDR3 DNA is TGTGCCAGCAGGGACAGGAACTATGGCTACACCTTC. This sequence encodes CASRDRNYGYTF.

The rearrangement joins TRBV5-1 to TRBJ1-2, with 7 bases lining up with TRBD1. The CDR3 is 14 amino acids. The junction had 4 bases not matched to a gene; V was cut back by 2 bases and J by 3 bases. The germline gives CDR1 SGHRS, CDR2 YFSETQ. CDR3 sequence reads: CASSLGGTDYGYTF. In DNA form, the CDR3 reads TGCGCCAGCAGCTTAGGGGGCACGGACTATGGCTACACCTTC.

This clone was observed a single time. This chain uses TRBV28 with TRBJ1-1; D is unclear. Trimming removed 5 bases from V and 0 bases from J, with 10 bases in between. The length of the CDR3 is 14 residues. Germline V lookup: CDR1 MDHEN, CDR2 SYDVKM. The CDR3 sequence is CASSLWTLNTEAFF. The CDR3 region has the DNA TGTGCCAGCAGTCTCTGGACTCTGAACACTGAAGCTTTCTTT.

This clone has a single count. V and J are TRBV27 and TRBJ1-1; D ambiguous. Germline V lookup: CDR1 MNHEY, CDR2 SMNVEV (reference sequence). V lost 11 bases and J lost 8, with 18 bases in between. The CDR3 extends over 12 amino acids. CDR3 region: CAGLLGEDEAFF. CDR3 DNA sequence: TGTGCCGGTCTCTTGGGAGAGGACGAAGCTTTCTTT.

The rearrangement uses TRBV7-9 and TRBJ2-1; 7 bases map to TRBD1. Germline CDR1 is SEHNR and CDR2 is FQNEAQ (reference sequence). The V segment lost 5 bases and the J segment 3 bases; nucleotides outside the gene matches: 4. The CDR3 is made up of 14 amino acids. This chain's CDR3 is CASSRDSLYNEQFF. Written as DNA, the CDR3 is TGTGCCAGCAGCCGGGACAGCCTCTACAATGAGCAGTTCTTC.

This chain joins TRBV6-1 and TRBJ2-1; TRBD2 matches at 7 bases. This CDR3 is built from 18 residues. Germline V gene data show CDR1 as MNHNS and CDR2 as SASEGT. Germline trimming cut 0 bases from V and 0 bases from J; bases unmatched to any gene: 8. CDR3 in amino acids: CASSEAHYPGGSYNEQFF. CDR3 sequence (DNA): TGTGCCAGCAGTGAAGCGCATTACCCGGGGGGCTCCTACAATGAGCAGTTCTTC.

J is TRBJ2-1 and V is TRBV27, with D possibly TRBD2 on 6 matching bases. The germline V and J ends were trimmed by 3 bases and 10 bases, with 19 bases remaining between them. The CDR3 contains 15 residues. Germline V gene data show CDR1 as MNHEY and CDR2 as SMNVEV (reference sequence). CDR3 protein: CASSFTGLLLREQFF. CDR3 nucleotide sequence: TGTGCCAGCAGTTTCACGGGACTGCTTTTGCGCGAGCAGTTCTTC.

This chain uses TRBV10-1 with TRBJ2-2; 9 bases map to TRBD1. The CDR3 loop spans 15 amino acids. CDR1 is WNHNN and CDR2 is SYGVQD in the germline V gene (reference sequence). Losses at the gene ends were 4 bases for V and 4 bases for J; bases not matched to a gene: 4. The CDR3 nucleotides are TGCGCCAGCAGTGGTGGGGACAGGGTCACCGGGGAGCTGTTTTTT. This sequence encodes CASSGGDRVTGELFF.

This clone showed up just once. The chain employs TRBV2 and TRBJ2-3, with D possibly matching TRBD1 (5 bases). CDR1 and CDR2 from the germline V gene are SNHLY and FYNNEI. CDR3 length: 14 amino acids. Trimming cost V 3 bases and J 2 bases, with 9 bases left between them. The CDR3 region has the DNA TGTGCCAGCAGTGAGGGGCATTCCACAGATACGCAGTATTTT. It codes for CASSEGHSTDTQYF.

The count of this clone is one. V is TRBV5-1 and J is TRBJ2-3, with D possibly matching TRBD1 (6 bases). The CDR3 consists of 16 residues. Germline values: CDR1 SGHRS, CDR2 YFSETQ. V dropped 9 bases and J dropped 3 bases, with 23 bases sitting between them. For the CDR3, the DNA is TGCGCCACAAGAACCGGGACATTCACAGGTACAGATACGCAGTATTTT. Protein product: CATRTGTFTGTDTQYF.

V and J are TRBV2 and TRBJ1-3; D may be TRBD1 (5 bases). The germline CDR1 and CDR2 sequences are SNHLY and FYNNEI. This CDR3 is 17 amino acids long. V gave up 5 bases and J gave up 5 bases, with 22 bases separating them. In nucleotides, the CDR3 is TGTGCCAGCAGTCTTTGGGGAGGCCCGGGACGAAGAAACACCATATATTTT. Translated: CASSLWGGPGRRNTIYF.

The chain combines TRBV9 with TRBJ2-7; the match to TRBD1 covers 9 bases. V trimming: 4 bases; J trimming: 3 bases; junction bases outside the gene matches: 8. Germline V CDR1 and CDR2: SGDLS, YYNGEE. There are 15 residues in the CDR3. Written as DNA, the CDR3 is TGTGCCAGCAGCTTCCAGGGACAGGGTATCTACGAGCAGTACTTC. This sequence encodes CASSFQGQGIYEQYF.

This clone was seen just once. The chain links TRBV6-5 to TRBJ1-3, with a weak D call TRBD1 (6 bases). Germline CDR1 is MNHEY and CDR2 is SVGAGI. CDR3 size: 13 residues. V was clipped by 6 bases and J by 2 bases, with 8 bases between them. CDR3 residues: CASSSGAGNTIYF. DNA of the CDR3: TGTGCCAGCAGCTCAGGGGCTGGAAACACCATATATTTT.

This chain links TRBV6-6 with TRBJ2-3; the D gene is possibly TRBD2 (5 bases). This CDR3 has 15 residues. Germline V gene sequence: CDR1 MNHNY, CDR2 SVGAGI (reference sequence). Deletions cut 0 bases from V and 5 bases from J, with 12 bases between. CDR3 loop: CASSYSGTEGDTQYF. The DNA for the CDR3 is TGTGCCAGCAGTTACTCCGGCACAGAGGGAGATACGCAGTATTTT.